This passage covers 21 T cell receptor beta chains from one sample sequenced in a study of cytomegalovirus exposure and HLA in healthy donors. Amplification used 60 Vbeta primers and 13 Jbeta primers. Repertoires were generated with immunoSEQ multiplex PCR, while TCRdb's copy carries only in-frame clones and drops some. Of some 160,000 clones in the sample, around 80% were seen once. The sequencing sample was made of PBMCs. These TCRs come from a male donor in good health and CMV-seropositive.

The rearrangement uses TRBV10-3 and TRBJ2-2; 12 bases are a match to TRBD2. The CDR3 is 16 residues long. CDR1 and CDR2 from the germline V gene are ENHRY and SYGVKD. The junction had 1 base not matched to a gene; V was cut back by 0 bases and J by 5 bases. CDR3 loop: CAISESLAGGTGELFF. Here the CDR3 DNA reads TGTGCCATCAGTGAGTCCCTAGCGGGAGGGACCGGGGAGCTGTTTTTT.

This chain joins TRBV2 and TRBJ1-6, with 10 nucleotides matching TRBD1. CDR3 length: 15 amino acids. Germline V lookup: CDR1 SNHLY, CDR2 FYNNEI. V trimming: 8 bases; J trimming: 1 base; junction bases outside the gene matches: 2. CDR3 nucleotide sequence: TGTGCCAGCGGGGACAGGGGATCCTATAATTCACCCCTCCACTTT. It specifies CASGDRGSYNSPLHF.

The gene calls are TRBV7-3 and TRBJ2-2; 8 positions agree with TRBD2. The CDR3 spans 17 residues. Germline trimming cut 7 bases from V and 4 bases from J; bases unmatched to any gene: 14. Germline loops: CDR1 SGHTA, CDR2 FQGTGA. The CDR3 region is CASTQVAGGAGTGELFF. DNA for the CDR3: TGTGCCAGCACCCAGGTGGCCGGGGGGGCGGGCACCGGGGAGCTGTTTTTT.

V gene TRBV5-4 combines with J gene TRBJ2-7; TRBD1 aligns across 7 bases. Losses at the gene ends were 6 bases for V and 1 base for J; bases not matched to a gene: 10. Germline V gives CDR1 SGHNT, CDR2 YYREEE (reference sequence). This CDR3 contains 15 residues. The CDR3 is CASNPQGTTSYEQYF. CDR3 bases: TGTGCCAGCAACCCACAGGGGACCACGTCCTACGAGCAGTACTTC.

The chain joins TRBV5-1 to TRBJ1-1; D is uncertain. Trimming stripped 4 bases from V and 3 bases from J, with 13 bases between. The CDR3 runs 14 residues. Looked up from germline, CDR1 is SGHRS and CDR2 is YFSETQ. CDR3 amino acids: CASSRPGRDTEAFF. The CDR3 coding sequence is TGCGCCAGCAGCCGCCCCGGCCGGGACACTGAAGCTTTCTTT.

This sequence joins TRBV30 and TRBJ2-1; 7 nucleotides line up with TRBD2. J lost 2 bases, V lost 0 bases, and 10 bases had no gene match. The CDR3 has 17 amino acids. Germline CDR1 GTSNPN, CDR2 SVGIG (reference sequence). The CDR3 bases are TGTGCCTGGAGTGTAATGGGGACTAAGCAAACCTACAATGAGCAGTTCTTC. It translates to CAWSVMGTKQTYNEQFF.

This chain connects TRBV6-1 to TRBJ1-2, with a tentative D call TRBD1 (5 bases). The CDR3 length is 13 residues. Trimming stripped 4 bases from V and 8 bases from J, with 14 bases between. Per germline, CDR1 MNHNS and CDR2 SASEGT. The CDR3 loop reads CASSARAGRGYTF. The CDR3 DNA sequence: TGTGCCAGCAGTGCGAGGGCAGGGAGGGGCTACACCTTC.

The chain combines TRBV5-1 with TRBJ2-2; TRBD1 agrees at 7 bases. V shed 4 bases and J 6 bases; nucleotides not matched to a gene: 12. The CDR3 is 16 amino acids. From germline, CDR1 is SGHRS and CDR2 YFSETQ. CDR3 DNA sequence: TGCGCCAGCAGCCCGAAGACAGGGAGTCCACCCGGGGAGCTGTTTTTT. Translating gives CASSPKTGSPPGELFF.

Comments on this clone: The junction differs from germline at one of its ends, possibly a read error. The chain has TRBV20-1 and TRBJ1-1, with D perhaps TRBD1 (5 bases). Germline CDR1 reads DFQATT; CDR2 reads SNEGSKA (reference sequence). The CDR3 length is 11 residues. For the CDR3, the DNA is TGCAGTGCTACTTTGGACACGGAAGCTTTCTTT. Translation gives CSATLDTEAFF.

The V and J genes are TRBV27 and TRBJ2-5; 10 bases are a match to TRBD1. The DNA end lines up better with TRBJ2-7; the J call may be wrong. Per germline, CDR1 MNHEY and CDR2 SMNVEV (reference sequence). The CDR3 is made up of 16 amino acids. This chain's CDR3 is CASSFYRDRGVDEQYF. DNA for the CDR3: TGTGCCAGCAGTTTCTACCGGGACAGGGGAGTAGACGAGCAGTACTTC.

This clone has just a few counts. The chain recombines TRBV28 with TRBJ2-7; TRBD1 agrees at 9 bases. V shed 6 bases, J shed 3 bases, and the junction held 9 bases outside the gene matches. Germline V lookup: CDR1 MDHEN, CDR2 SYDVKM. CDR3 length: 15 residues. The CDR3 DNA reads TGTGCCAGCAGCAGACCGGGACAGGGTCACTACGAGCAGTACTTC. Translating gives CASSRPGQGHYEQYF. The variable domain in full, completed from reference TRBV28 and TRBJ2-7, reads DVKVTQSSRYLVKRTGEKVFLECVQDMDHENMFWYRQDPGLGLRLIYFSYDVKMKEKGDIPEGYSVSREKKERFSLILESASTNQTSMYLCASSRPGQGHYEQYFGPGTRLTVT.

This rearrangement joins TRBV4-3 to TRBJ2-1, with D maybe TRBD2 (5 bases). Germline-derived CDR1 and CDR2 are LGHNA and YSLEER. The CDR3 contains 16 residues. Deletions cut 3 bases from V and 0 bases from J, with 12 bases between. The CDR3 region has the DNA TGCGCCAGCAGCCACACTAGGATGAGCTCCTACAATGAGCAGTTCTTC. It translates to CASSHTRMSSYNEQFF.

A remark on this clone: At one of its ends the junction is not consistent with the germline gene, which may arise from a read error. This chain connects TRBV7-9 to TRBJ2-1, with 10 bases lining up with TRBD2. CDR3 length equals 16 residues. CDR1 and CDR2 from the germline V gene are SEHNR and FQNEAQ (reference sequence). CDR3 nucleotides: TGTTCCAGCAGCCACAGCGGGAGGGCCTCGTATGGGGAGCAGTTCTTC. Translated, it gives CSSSHSGRASYGEQFF.

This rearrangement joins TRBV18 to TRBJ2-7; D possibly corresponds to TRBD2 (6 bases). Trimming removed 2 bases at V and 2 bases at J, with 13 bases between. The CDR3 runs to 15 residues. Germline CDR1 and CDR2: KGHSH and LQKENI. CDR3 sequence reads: CASSPSGEGAYEQYF. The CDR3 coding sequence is TGTGCCAGCTCACCATCGGGGGAAGGAGCCTACGAGCAGTACTTC.

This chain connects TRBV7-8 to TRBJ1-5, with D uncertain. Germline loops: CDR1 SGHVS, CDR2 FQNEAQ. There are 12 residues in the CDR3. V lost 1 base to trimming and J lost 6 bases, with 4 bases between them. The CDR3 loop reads CASSLGSQPQHF. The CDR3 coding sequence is TGTGCCAGCAGCTTAGGGAGTCAGCCCCAGCATTTT.

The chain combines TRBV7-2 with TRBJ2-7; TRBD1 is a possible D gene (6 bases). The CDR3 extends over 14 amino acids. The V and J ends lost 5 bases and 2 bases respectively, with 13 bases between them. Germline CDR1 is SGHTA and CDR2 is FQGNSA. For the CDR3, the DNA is TGTGCCAGCAGCATATCCGGGACAACCTACGAGCAGTACTTC. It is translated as CASSISGTTYEQYF.

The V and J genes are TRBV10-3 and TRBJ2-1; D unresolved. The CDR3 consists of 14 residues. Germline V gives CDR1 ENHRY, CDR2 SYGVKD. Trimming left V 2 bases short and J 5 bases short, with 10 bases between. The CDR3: CAISERLENNEQFF. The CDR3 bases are TGTGCCATCAGTGAGCGCCTAGAGAACAATGAGCAGTTCTTC.

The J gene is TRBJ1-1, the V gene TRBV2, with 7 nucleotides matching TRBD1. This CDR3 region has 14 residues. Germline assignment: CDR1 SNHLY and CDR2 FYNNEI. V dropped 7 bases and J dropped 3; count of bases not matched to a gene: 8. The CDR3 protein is CASNLQGTYTEAFF. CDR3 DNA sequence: TGTGCCAGCAACCTACAGGGGACTTACACTGAAGCTTTCTTT.

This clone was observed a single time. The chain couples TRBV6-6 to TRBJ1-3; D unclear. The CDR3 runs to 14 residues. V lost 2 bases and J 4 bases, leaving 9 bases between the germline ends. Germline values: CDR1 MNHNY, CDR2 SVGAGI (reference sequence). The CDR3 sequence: CASSYEVTGNTIYF. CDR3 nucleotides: TGTGCCAGCAGTTACGAGGTTACCGGAAACACCATATATTTT.

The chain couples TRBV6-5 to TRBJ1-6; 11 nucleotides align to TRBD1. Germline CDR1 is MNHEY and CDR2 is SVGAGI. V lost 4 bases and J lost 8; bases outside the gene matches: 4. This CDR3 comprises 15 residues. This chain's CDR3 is CASSSDRGRDSPLHF. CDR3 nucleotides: TGTGCCAGCAGTTCGGACAGGGGGCGGGATTCACCCCTCCACTTT.

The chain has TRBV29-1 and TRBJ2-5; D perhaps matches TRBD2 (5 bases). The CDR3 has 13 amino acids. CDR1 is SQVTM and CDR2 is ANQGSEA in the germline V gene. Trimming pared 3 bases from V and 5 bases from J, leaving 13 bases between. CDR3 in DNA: TGCAGCGTTGAGCCTAGCCCGCGGGAGACCCAGTACTTC. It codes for CSVEPSPRETQYF.